This T cell receptor (beta chain) was profiled in a study of neurological immune-mediated disorders. Study-level results: When repertoires were grouped phylogenetically, those of 18 of 34 multiple sclerosis patients fell into one related-CDR3 cluster, a possible signature.

In its sample, this clonotype was seen many times. Its antigen is unknown. Trimming left V 3 bases short and J 6 bases short, with 14 bases between. The CDR3 is 14 residues long. Germline loops: CDR1 SGHRS, CDR2 YFSETQ. Time point described: longitudinal time-point 3. TCRdb itself ran the 5' RACE reads through MiXCR, one entry per CDR3 protein. The data hold tens of thousands of distinct CDR3 sequences, with approximately 4.6% observed a single time. The TCR sequence derives from a woman in her sixties with multiple sclerosis. This chain connects TRBV5-1 to TRBJ2-3; D might be TRBD2 (5 bases). The sequenced sample was PBMCs. CDR3: CASSSGRGWDTQYF. The CDR3 DNA sequence: TGCGCCAGCAGCTCGGGCCGGGGTTGGGATACGCAGTATTTT.